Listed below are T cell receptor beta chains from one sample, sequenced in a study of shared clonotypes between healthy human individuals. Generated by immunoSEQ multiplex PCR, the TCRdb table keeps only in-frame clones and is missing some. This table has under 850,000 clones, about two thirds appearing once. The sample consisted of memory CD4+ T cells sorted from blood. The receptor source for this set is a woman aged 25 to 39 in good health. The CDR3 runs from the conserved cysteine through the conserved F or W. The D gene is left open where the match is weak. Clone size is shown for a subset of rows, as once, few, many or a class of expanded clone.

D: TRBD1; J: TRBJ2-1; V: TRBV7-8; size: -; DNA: TGTGCCAGCAGCTTACGCGTCCACGGACAGGGTACAATGATGCAGTTCTTC; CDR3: CASSLRVHGQGTMMQFF
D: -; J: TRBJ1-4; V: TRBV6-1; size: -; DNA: TGTGCCAGCAGTGGTGCCCGGAGGGAAAAACTGTTTTTT; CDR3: CASSGARREKLFF
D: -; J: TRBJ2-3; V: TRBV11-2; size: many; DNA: TGTGCCAGCAGCTTAGTTGGCGGGACTAGCACAGATACGCAGTATTTT; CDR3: CASSLVGGTSTDTQYF
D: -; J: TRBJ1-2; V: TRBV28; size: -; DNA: TGTGCCAACCTCGACTATGGCTACACCTTC; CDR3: CANLDYGYTF
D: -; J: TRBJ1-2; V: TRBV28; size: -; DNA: TGTGCCAGCAGTCCGTTATACTATGGCTACACCTTC; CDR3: CASSPLYYGYTF
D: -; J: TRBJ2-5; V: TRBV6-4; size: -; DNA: TGTGCCCGGGGCACGTTTGGGGCTTGGGGGTGCGTGGTGGAGACCCAGTACTTC; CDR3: CARGTFGAWGCVVETQYF
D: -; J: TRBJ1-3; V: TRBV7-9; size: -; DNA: TGTGCCAGCAGCTTAAGGGGGGGAAACACCATATATTTT; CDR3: CASSLRGGNTIYF
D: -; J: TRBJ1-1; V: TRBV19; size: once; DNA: TGTGCCAGTAGTGTAGACTCGGTCACTGAAGCTTTCTTT; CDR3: CASSVDSVTEAFF
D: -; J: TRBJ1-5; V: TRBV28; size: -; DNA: TGTGCCAGCAGTCAAGCGGGACGGAGAAATCAGCCCCAGCATTTT; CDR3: CASSQAGRRNQPQHF
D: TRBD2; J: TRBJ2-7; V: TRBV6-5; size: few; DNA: TGTGCCAGCAGGCGGGCGGGGGACGGAACCTACGAGCAGTACTTC; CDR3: CASRRAGDGTYEQYF
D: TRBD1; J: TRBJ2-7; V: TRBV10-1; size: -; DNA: TGCGCCAGCAGCCGCACAGGGGGTGAGCAGTACTTC; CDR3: CASSRTGGEQYF
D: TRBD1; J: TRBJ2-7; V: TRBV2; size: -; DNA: TGTGCCAGCAGACCGGGACAGGGGGTGAGGAACGAGCAGTACTTC; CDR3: CASRPGQGVRNEQYF
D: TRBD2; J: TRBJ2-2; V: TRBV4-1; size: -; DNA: TGCGCCAGCAGCCAAGGGGGACTAGCGGGAGACACCGGGGAGCTGTTTTTT; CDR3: CASSQGGLAGDTGELFF
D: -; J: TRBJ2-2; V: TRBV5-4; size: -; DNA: TGTGCCAGCAGCTTGGGAACGGGCGCGAACACCGGGGAGCTGTTTTTT; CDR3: CASSLGTGANTGELFF
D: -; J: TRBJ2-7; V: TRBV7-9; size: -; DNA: TGTGCCAGCAGCTCCCGGGAGCTAGACGAGCAGTACTTC; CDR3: CASSSRELDEQYF
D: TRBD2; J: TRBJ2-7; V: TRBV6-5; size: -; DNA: TGTGCCAGCAGTTCTGTAACAGCGGGAGGTTTCCACGAGCAGTACTTC; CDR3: CASSSVTAGGFHEQYF
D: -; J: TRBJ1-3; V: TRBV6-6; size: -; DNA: TGTGCCAGCCCAAGTCAGGGAAACTTCAACACCATATATTTT; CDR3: CASPSQGNFNTIYF
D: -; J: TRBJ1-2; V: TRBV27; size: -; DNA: TGTGCCAGCAAGCGGGGCGAGGACTATGGCTACACCTTC; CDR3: CASKRGEDYGYTF
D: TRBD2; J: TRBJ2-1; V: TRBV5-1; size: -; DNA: TGCGCCAGCAGCTCCTCGACTAGCGGGAGGGCTAATGAGCAGTTCTTC; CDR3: CASSSSTSGRANEQFF
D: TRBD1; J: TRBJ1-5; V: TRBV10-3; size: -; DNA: TGTGCCATCAGGGGACAGGGTCATCAGCCCCAGCATTTT; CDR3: CAIRGQGHQPQHF
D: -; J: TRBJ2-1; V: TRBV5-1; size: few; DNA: TGCGCCAGCAGCTTGGCCTTGGCAAGCTCCTACAATGAGCAGTTCTTC; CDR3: CASSLALASSYNEQFF
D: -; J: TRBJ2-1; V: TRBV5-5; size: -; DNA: TGTGCCAGCAGCTTGGTCGGTAGCGGACGAGGGGATGAGCAGTTCTTC; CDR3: CASSLVGSGRGDEQFF
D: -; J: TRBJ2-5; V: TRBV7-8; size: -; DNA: TGTGTCCAGTTGGGCAGTCAAGAGACCCAGTACTTC; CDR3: CVQLGSQETQYF
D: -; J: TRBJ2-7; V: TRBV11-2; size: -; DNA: TGTGCCAGCAGCTTATACGGCGAGCAGTACTTC; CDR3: CASSLYGEQYF
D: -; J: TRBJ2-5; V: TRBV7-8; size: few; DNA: TGTGCCAGCAGCCCTGAGGTGGGGCGGGCAGAGACCCAGTACTTC; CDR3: CASSPEVGRAETQYF
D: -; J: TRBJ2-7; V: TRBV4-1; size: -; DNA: TGCGCCAGCAGCCAAGATTCGCTACGATGGAATAGCGGAAGCTCCTACGAGCAGTACTTC; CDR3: CASSQDSLRWNSGSSYEQYF
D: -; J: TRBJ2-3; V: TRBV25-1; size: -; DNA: TGTGCCAGCAGTGATCCGTCCGGAGGGGTGGATACAGATACGCAGTATTTT; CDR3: CASSDPSGGVDTDTQYF
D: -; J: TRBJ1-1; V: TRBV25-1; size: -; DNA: TGTGCCAGCAGTGAATTGAGTTACACTGAAGCTTTCTTT; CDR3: CASSELSYTEAFF
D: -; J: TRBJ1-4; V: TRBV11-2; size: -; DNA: TGTGCCAGCACCCTTCAACAGGGCGTTAATGAAAAACTGTTTTTT; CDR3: CASTLQQGVNEKLFF
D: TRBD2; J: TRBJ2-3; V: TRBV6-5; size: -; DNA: TGTGCCAGCAGGCTTAGCGGGGCTAGCACAGATACGCAGTATTTT; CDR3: CASRLSGASTDTQYF
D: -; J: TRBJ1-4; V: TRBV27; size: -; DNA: TGTGCCAGCAGTTATAACCAACGGAGGGAAAAACTGTTTTTT; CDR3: CASSYNQRREKLFF
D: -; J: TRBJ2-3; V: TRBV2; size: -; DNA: TGTGCCAGCTGCCAGCCTAGCACAGATACGCAGTATTTT; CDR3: CASCQPSTDTQYF
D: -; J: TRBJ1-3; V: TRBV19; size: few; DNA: TGTGCCAGTAGACCAGGGTCCCACTCTGGAAACACCATATATTTT; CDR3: CASRPGSHSGNTIYF
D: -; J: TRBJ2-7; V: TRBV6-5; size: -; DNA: TGTGCCAGCAGTCCAAAGGGACGTAGCTCCTGCGAGCAGTACTTC; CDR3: CASSPKGRSSCEQYF
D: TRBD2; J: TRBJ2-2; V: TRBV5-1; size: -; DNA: TGCGCCAGCAGCTTCTATCCCGGGACTAGCGGTGCGAACACCGGGGAGCTGTTTTTT; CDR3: CASSFYPGTSGANTGELFF
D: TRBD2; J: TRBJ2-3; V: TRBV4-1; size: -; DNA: TGCGCCAGCAGCCAGACTAGCTCAGATACGCAGTATTTT; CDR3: CASSQTSSDTQYF
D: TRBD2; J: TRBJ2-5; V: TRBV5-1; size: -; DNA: TGCGCCAGCAGCCAGGGACTAGAACGAGAGACCCAGTACTTC; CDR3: CASSQGLERETQYF
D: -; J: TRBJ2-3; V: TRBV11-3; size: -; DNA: TGTGCCAGCAGCTCAGGGACGGGCACAGATACGCAGTATTTT; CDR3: CASSSGTGTDTQYF
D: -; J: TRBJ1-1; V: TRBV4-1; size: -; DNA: TGCGCCAGCAGCCACGCCATACGAAAGAACACTGAAGCTTTCTTT; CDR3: CASSHAIRKNTEAFF
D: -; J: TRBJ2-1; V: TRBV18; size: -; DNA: TGTGCCAGCTCACCGGGACAAGACAATGAGCAGTTCTTC; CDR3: CASSPGQDNEQFF